The 4 T cell receptor beta chains presented below share a single source sample, sequenced in a study of blood T cell repertoires in COVID-19. Profiling relied on immunoSEQ multiplex PCR, and the TCRdb table lists in-frame clones only, not all of them. The repertoire holds 140,000 to 150,000 clones, with roughly 84% as singletons. Sequenced input: PBMCs or T cells enriched from blood (not recorded which). Every receptor here comes from a woman in her forties or fifties who had been exposed to COVID-19.

The chain links TRBV7-9 to TRBJ2-5, with D possibly matching TRBD2 (7 bases). The V end was cut by 4 bases, the J end by 5 bases, with 17 bases between. This CDR3 region has 15 residues. The germline V gene encodes CDR1 SEHNR and CDR2 FQNEAQ (reference sequence). This CDR3 reads CASSYRRGAEETQYF. The DNA for the CDR3 is TGTGCCAGCAGCTACCGTCGGGGGGCTGAGGAGACCCAGTACTTC.

V usage is TRBV6-5 and J usage is TRBJ2-3, with D uncertain. Germline values: CDR1 MNHEY, CDR2 SVGAGI. V dropped 3 bases and J dropped 0 bases, with 10 bases sitting between them. The CDR3 sequence is 15 residues long. The CDR3 here is CASSYSTGSTDTQYF. The CDR3 bases are TGTGCCAGCAGTTATAGCACTGGTAGCACAGATACGCAGTATTTT.

The CDR3 protein is CASSSEGLRNTGELFF. The CDR3 DNA follows: TGTGCCAGCAGCTCTGAGGGCTTGAGGAACACCGGGGAGCTGTTTTTT. The V gene is TRBV7-2, the J gene TRBJ2-2; a possible D gene is TRBD2 (5 bases). This CDR3 comprises 16 residues. CDR1 and CDR2 (germline): SGHTA, FQGNSA. V dropped 4 bases and J dropped 1 base, with 13 bases sitting between them.

This rearrangement joins TRBV30 to TRBJ2-2; possibly TRBD2 for D (6 bases). The germline V gene has CDR1 GTSNPN and CDR2 SVGIG (reference sequence). V was trimmed by 4 bases and J by 4 bases, leaving 10 bases between them. The CDR3 has 13 amino acids. CDR3 sequence: CAWTGVSTGELFF. Written as DNA, the CDR3 is TGTGCCTGGACGGGAGTGAGCACCGGGGAGCTGTTTTTT.